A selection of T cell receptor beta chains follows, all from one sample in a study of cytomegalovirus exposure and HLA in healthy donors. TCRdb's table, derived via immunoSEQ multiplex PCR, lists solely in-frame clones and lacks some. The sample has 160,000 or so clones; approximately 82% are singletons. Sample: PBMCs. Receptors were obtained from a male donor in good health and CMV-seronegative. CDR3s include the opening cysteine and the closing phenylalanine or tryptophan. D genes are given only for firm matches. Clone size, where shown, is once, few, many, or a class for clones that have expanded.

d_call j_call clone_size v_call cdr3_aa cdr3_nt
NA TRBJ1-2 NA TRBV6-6 CASNPTGYGYTF TGTGCCAGCAACCCGACTGGCTATGGCTACACCTTC
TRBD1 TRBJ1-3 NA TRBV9 CASSTRQGYGGNTIYF TGTGCCAGCAGCACCAGACAGGGTTACGGTGGAAACACCATATATTTT
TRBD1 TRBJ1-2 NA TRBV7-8 CASSPRTGKANYGYTF TGTGCCAGCAGCCCGAGGACAGGCAAAGCTAACTATGGCTACACCTTC
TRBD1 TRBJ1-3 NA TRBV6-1 CASTSRGSGNTIYF TGTGCCAGCACCTCCAGGGGGTCCGGAAACACCATATATTTT
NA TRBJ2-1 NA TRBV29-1 CSAGTPYGNEQFF TGCAGCGCCGGGACTCCCTACGGGAATGAGCAGTTCTTC
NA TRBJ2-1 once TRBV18 CASSTGNEQFF TGTGCCAGCTCAACAGGAAATGAGCAGTTCTTC
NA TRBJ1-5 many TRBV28 CASSQGSKPQHF TGTGCCAGCAGCCAAGGGAGTAAGCCCCAGCATTTT
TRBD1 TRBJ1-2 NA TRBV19 CASSETDRGGDGYTF TGTGCCAGTAGTGAGACGGACAGGGGAGGGGATGGCTACACCTTC
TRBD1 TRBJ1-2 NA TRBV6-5 CASSYLTGGTNYGYTF TGTGCCAGCAGTTACTTGACAGGGGGCACTAACTATGGCTACACCTTC
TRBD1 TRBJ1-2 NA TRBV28 CASSRNRGYGYTF TGTGCCAGCAGTCGCAACAGGGGCTATGGCTACACCTTC
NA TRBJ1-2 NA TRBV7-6 CASSSFPGVYGYTF TGTGCCAGCAGCTCATTCCCGGGGGTCTATGGCTACACCTTC
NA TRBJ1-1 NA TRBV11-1 CASSSGSPEAFF TGTGCCAGCAGCTCGGGGTCTCCTGAAGCTTTCTTT
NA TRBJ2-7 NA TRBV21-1 CASSIKERDSDYEQYF TGTGCCAGCAGCATAAAGGAACGGGACAGCGACTACGAGCAGTACTTC
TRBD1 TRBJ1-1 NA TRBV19 CASSFGGQGILNTEAFF TGTGCCAGTAGTTTCGGGGGACAGGGGATTTTAAACACTGAAGCTTTCTTT
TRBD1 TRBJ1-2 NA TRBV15 CATSRRQGDGYTF TGTGCCACCAGCAGGAGACAGGGGGATGGCTACACCTTC
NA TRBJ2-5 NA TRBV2 CASRNRVRETQYF TGTGCCAGCAGGAACAGGGTTCGAGAGACCCAGTACTTC
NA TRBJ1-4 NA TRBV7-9 CASSSTGTPEKLFF TGTGCCAGCAGCTCCACCGGGACTCCTGAAAAACTGTTTTTT
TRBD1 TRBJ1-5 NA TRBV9 CASSVGQGAYQPQHF TGTGCCAGCAGCGTAGGACAGGGGGCATATCAGCCCCAGCATTTT
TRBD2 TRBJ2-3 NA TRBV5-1 CASSLRGLANTDTQYF TGCGCCAGCAGCCTGAGGGGACTAGCGAACACAGATACGCAGTATTTT
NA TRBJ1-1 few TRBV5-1 CASSLRERMNTEAFF TGCGCCAGCAGCTTGCGCGAGCGAATGAACACTGAAGCTTTCTTT
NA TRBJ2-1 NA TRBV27 CASSFGSWLRNEQFF TGTGCCAGCAGTTTCGGTAGCTGGCTCCGGAATGAGCAGTTCTTC
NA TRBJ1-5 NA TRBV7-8 CASSLGTDNQPQHF TGTGCCAGCAGCTTAGGGACAGACAATCAGCCCCAGCATTTT
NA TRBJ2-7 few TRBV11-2 CASSLGGLEQYF TGTGCCAGCAGCTTAGGGGGGCTCGAGCAGTACTTC
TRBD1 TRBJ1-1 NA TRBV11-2 CASSSVSDRATEAFF TGTGCCAGCAGCTCCGTATCCGACAGGGCCACTGAAGCTTTCTTT
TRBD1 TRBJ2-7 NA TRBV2 CASSEEGTGIAYEQYF TGTGCCAGCAGTGAAGAAGGGACAGGCATAGCCTACGAGCAGTACTTC
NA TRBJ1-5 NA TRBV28 CASSLYTNQPQHF TGTGCCAGCAGTTTATACACCAATCAGCCCCAGCATTTT
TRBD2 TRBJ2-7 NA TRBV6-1 CASTVAGGWAYEQYF TGTGCCAGCACAGTAGCGGGAGGGTGGGCCTACGAGCAGTACTTC
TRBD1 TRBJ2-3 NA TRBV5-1 CASSQGQGTDTQYF TGCGCCAGCAGCCAAGGACAGGGGACAGATACGCAGTATTTT
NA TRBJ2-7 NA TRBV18 CASSGASSYEQYF TGTGCCAGCTCAGGGGCTAGCTCCTACGAGCAGTACTTC
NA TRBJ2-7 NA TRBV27 CASSLKIAASYEQYF TGTGCCAGCAGTTTAAAAATAGCTGCCTCCTACGAGCAGTACTTC
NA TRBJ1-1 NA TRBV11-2 CASSLNRDPFF TGTGCCAGCAGCCTGAACAGGGATCCTTTCTTT
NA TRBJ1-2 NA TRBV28 CASSLRTAGGYTF TGTGCCAGCAGTTTAAGGACAGCAGGAGGCTACACCTTC
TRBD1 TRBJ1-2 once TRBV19 CASSTTGQDYGYTF TGTGCCAGTAGTACCACAGGACAGGACTATGGCTACACCTTC
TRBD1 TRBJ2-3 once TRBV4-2 CASSQETGSDTQYF TGTGCCAGCAGCCAAGAGACAGGGTCAGATACGCAGTATTTT
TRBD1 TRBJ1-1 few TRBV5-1 CASSKTGGVTEAFF TGCGCCAGCAGCAAGACAGGGGGCGTCACTGAAGCTTTCTTT
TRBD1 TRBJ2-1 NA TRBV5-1 CASSPSSPRGREQFF TGCGCCAGCAGCCCCTCTAGCCCCAGGGGGCGGGAGCAGTTCTTC
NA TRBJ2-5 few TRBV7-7 CASSLNGGQETQYF TGTGCCAGCAGCTTAAACGGCGGGCAAGAGACCCAGTACTTC
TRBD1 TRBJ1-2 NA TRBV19 CASTTPGQGFGYTF TGTGCCAGTACTACACCGGGACAGGGTTTCGGCTACACCTTC